The clone carrying this TCR beta chain was found many times. The data were taken from a study of spatial heterogeneity in lung cancer. On the study more broadly: In cases with available follow-up PBMC samples, these were sequenced at a median of about two years after resection. The study consistently detected more beta-chain than alpha-chain sequences.

TCRdb recomputed calls from the 5' RACE reads with MiXCR, one row per CDR3 protein. Here the sample spans about 23,000 distinct CDR3 sequences, around 9.6% being singletons. CDR1 is LGHNA and CDR2 is YSLEER in the germline V gene. The CDR3 runs 16 residues. V gave up 2 bases and J gave up 6 bases, with 16 bases separating them. Time point denoted: blood at routine non-recurrence follow-up after resection. Extraction of whole RNA from tumor, nontumor lung or frozen PBMC preceded unsorted sequencing. V gene TRBV4-3 combines with J gene TRBJ2-2; D not certain. The clonotype originates from a male donor with early-stage non-small cell lung cancer. Specimen: PBMCs, collected at follow-up. The CDR3 sequence is CASSQQARAASGELFF. DNA for the CDR3: TGCGCCAGCAGCCAACAAGCCCGGGCCGCCTCCGGGGAGCTGTTTTTT.